This T cell receptor beta chain was documented in a study of OX40 agonist ivuxolimab in advanced cancers. About the full investigation: The costimulatory receptor OX40 (CD134) was targeted by ivuxolimab, a fully human IgG2 agonistic monoclonal antibody. Three dose-escalation patients achieved partial responses, one with hepatocellular carcinoma and two with cutaneous melanoma. Intravenous ivuxolimab was administered to patients every 2 weeks at six dose levels: 0.01, 0.1, 0.3, 1.5, 3 and 10 mg/kg. The paper covers the monotherapy dose-escalation part of the phase I ivuxolimab trial, which included N = 52 patients. Of the roughly 51 dose-escalation patients, hepatocellular carcinoma was present in 19, melanoma in around 15, renal cell carcinoma in 9 and head and neck cancer in 9. The point of sequencing TCRbeta in the periphery was to test whether ivuxolimab changed TCR sequence diversity and drove clonal T-cell expansion. In the dose-escalation cohort, over 65% of patients were male, and the mean age was around 60 years, with a range of about 23 to 90. Prior anti-PD-1, anti-PD-L1 or anti-CTLA-4 therapy was permitted, and about two fifths of dose-escalation patients had received checkpoint inhibitors. The paper's findings and limits, for the study overall: In partial responders in the 0.1-3.0 mg/kg groups, normalized peripheral clonal expansion was found to be among the lowest, especially among CD8+ T cells. On average, CD8+ T cells showed more expanded clones than CD4+ T cells after ivuxolimab. Low levels of normalized T-cell clonal expansion were also seen in some nonresponding patients. The antigen specificity of the peripheral T cells that underwent clonal expansion was not determined. At doses of 0.1 to 3.0 mg/kg, clonal expansion of both CD4+ and CD8+ T cells in blood was seen between baseline and week 6.

The germline V gene specifies SNHLY as CDR1 and FYNNEI as CDR2. Reading from cysteine to phenylalanine, the CDR3 counts 11 amino acids. Solely the CDR3 DNA is kept, with 33 bases framed from the first base. V drops 4 bases and J drops 4 bases, leaving 5 bases in between. To sequence the TCRbeta CDR3 region, genomic DNA was isolated from the sorted cells. The immunoSEQ Assay was used to sequence the TCRbeta CDR3 regions. The table was pulled from immuneACCESS by TCRdb, which kept in-frame rearrangements only. Such tables lose some clones; where checked, under half of the loss comes from unresolved V genes, and the rest has no known cause. A total of around 60,000 clones appear in this sample, approximately 90% of them only once. The top ten clones comprise about 0.4% of the sample. This clone was seen a single time. This receptor's antigen is unknown. One base away there is no much larger clone; base qualities are not given.

The trial excluded patients who had a history of autoimmune disease or were on systemic immunosuppression. Peripheral blood for TCR sequencing was drawn from every dose cohort at baseline, at cycle 4 day 1 and at cycle 7 day 1. Samples were obtained from an open-label, multicenter, first-in-human phase I dose-escalation trial of ivuxolimab. Adults with locally advanced or metastatic melanoma, renal cell, hepatocellular, or head and neck squamous cell carcinoma were enrolled in the trial. Before TCR sequencing, CD4+ T cells and CD8+ T cells from peripheral blood were sorted into separate populations.

The specimen was CD4+ or CD8+ T cells sorted from blood, collected in a trial of the OX40 agonist ivuxolimab. This receptor chain uses TRBV2 and TRBJ2-7, with no confident D gene call. The sequence came from an adult with an advanced solid tumor such as melanoma, head and neck, liver or kidney cancer. The CDR3 reads as follows: CASSVKYEQYF. The DNA sequence is TGTGCCAGCAGTGTTAAGTACGAGCAGTACTTC.